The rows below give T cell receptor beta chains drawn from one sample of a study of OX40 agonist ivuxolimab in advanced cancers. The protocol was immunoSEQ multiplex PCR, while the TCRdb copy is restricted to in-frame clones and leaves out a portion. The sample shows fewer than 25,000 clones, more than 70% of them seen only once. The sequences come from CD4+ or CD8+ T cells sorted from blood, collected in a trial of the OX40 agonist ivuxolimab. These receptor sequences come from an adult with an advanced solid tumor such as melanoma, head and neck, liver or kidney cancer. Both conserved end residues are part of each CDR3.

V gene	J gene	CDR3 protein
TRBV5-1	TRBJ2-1	CASSPGLATYNEQFF
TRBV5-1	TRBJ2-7	CASSLELAGPITPYEQYF
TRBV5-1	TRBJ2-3	CASSLVPGDTQYF
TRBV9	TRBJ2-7	CASSVSGDFYEQYF
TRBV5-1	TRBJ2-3	CASSRLAGGTDTQYF
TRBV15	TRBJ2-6	CATSRDENSGANVLTF
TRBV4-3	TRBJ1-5	CASSLGVGDDQPQHF
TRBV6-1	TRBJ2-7	CASTPGTGGGNEQYF
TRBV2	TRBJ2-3	CASTTSGGSTDTQYF
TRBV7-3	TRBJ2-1	CASRLSASGRNNEQFF
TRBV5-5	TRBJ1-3	CASSLTGTGVSSGNTIYF
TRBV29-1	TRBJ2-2	CSVNPDQNTGELFF
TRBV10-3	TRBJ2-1	CASGYSYNEQFF
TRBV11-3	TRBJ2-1	CASSLEGTSGGDGNEQFF
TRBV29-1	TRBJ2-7	CSVEGLAGGSLYEQYF
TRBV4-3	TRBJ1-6	CASSQDGQGNSPLHF
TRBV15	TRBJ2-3	CATRPGGTDTQYF
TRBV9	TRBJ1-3	CASSVDPNSGNTIYF
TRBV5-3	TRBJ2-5	CARLLDWQREGPRETQYF
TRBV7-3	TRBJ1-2	CASSPTSGVAYGYTF
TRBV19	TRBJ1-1	CASSSGTGNTEAFF
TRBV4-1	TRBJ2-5	CASSQDGLPGETQYF
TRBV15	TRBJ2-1	CATSGPSGYNEQFF
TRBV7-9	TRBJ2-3	CASSLDTDTQYF
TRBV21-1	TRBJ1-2	CASSGAGRGYTF
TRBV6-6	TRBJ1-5	CATGLYSNQPQHF
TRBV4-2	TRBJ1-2	CASSQDWDSGYTF
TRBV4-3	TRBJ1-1	CASSHTGQGNTEAFF
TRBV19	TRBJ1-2	CASSIRSPDGYTF
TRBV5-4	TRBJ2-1	CASSGSIARYSYNEQFF
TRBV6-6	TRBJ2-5	CASSVSGSMAQYF
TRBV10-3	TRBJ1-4	CAISSTGEDEKLFF
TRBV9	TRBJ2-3	CASSPTPGTSGTMQYF
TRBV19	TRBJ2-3	CASSPRRGRGGGPTDTQYF
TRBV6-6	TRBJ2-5	CASRDPTGISETQYF
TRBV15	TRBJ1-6	CATSRDHSPLHF
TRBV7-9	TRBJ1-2	CASSGDGGYGYTF
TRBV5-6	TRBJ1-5	CASSLKGPSNQPQHF
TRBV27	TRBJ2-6	CASSERQGTGANVLTF
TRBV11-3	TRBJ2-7	CASSSSGRPLGYEQYF
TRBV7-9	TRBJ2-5	CASSGRGRGETQYF
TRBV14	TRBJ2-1	CASSQDPPGKGEQFF
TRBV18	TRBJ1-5	CASSLRDSVGQPQHF
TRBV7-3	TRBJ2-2	CASSVQASTGELFF
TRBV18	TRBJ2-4	CASSPPDRLDKNIQYF
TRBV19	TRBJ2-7	CASSIVGSSYEQYF
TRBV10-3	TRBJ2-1	CAISTGQGLDNEQFF
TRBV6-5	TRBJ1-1	CASSRSTTNTEAFF
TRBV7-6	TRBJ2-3	CASSPSAGTDTQYF
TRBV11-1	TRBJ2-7	CASQTSRSLHEQYF
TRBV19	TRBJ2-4	CASNLEPGDKNIQYF
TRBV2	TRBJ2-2	CASSEALGATGELFF
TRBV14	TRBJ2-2	CASSLSSGGELFF
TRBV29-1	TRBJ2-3	CSVRDRVGTDTQYF
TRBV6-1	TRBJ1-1	CASRWGGTMNTEAFF
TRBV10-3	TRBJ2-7	CAISQREAYEQYF
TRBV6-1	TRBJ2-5	CAPSGEYQETQYF
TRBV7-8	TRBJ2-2	CASSALSTGELFF